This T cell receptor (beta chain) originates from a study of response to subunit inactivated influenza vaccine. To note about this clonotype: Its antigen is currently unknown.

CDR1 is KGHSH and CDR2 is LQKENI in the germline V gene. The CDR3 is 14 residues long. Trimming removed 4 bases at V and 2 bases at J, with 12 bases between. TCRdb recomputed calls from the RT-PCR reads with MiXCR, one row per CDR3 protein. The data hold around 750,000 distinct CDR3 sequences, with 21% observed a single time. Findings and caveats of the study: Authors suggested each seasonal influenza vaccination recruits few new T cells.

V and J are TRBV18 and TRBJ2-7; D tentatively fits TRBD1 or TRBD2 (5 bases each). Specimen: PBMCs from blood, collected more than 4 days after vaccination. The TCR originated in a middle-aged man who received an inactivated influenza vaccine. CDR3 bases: TGTGCCAGCTCACGGCGACAGACTACCTACGAGCAGTACTTC. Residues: CASSRRQTTYEQYF. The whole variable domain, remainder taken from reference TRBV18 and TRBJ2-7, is NAGVMQNPRHLVRRRGQEARLRCSPMKGHSHVYWYRQLPEEGLKFMVYLQKENIIDESGMPKERFSAEFPKEGPSILRIQQVVRGDSAAYFCASSRRQTTYEQYFGPGTRLTVT.